The 15 T cell receptor beta chains below were found in one sample sequenced in a study of OX40 agonist ivuxolimab in advanced cancers. Data came from immunoSEQ multiplex PCR; TCRdb stores just in-frame clones and leaves some out. This table has 97,000 or so clones, roughly 90% appearing once. The specimen was CD4+ or CD8+ T cells sorted from blood, collected in a trial of the OX40 agonist ivuxolimab. All receptors derive from an adult with an advanced solid tumor such as melanoma, head and neck, liver or kidney cancer.

This clone appeared a single time. V usage is TRBV10-3 and J usage is TRBJ2-7; 10 bases are a match to TRBD1. This CDR3 region has 14 residues. The germline gives CDR1 ENHRY, CDR2 SYGVKD. Trimming removed 7 bases from V and 2 bases from J; junction bases left unmatched: 5. The CDR3 region is CAITPGQGTYEQYF. The CDR3 bases are TGTGCCATCACACCGGGACAGGGGACCTACGAGCAGTACTTC.

The chain couples TRBV5-1 to TRBJ2-3, with TRBD2 matching over 8 bases. Looked up from germline, CDR1 is SGHRS and CDR2 is YFSETQ. Unmatched junction bases numbered 10, after V lost 6 bases and J lost 1 base. The CDR3 covers 16 residues. The CDR3 reads CASTRNPAGGTDTQYF. The CDR3 DNA is TGCGCCAGCACCCGAAACCCAGCGGGGGGCACAGATACGCAGTATTTT.

The genes are TRBV2 and TRBJ1-2; no definite D call. The CDR3 has 12 amino acids. Germline loops: CDR1 SNHLY, CDR2 FYNNEI. V lost 7 bases to trimming and J lost 8 bases, with 14 bases between them. The CDR3 DNA sequence: TGTGCCAGCAAACGCCTACTGAGGGGCTACACCTTC. Residues: CASKRLLRGYTF.

The chain combines TRBV13 with TRBJ2-7; the D call may be TRBD1 or TRBD2 (5 bases each). The germline gives CDR1 PRHDT, CDR2 FYEKMQ (reference sequence). This CDR3 contains 16 residues. The germline V and J ends were trimmed by 2 bases and 1 base, with 15 bases remaining between them. This chain's CDR3 is CASSLSSWDGSYEQYF. Written as DNA, the CDR3 is TGTGCCAGCAGCTTATCTTCCTGGGACGGATCCTACGAGCAGTACTTC. The variable domain in full, completed from reference TRBV13 and TRBJ2-7, reads AAGVIQSPRHLIKEKRETATLKCYPIPRHDTVYWYQQGPGQDPQFLISFYEKMQSDKGSIPDRFSAQQFSDYHSELNMSSLELGDSALYFCASSLSSWDGSYEQYFGPGTRLTVT.

The gene calls are TRBV10-3 and TRBJ1-4, with D hard to call. The V and J ends lost 6 bases and 2 bases respectively, with 7 bases between them. The germline CDR1 and CDR2 sequences are ENHRY and SYGVKD. The CDR3 contains 13 residues. The CDR3 DNA is TGTGCCATCAGAAGGAGGACTAATGAAAAACTGTTTTTT. It is translated as CAIRRRTNEKLFF.

The V and J genes are TRBV25-1 and TRBJ2-7; no reliable D call. From germline, CDR1 is MGHDK and CDR2 SYGVNS. This CDR3 region has 14 residues. Trimming cost V 3 bases and J 2 bases, with 11 bases left between them. CDR3 nucleotide sequence: TGTGCCAGCAGTGACCTAGGTATAACCTACGAGCAGTACTTC. Amino acids: CASSDLGITYEQYF.

The chain links TRBV2 to TRBJ1-5; TRBD1 is a possible D gene (5 bases). The CDR3 length is 14 residues. Germline CDR1 is SNHLY and CDR2 is FYNNEI. V dropped 5 bases and J dropped 4 bases, with 12 bases sitting between them. The CDR3 region is CASSSLRGNQPQHF. CDR3 sequence (DNA): TGTGCCAGCAGTTCCCTACGGGGGAATCAGCCCCAGCATTTT.

This clone was seen just once. The J gene is TRBJ2-7, the V gene TRBV2, with D uncertain. Germline assignment: CDR1 SNHLY and CDR2 FYNNEI. There are 14 residues in the CDR3. V was clipped by 4 bases and J by 2 bases, with 12 bases between them. The CDR3 reads CASSVTPFAYEQYF. The CDR3 DNA sequence: TGTGCCAGCAGTGTAACCCCCTTCGCCTACGAGCAGTACTTC.

As DNA, the CDR3 is TGTGCCAGCGTGGGGGGATGGAAGCAGTACTTC. Residues: CASVGGWKQYF. The chain is built from TRBV6-1 and TRBJ2-7; the D gene is possibly TRBD2 (6 bases). CDR1 is MNHNS and CDR2 is SASEGT in the germline V gene. The CDR3 runs to 11 residues. V dropped 8 bases and J dropped 8 bases, with 13 bases sitting between them.

The V gene is TRBV5-1, the J gene TRBJ1-1, with a weak D call TRBD1 (5 bases). Trimming shortened V by 0 bases and J by 4 bases, and 13 bases separated the two germline ends. Germline V CDR1 and CDR2: SGHRS, YFSETQ. The CDR3 is 15 residues long. The CDR3 is CASSLVPGMFTEAFF. The DNA for the CDR3 is TGCGCCAGCAGCTTGGTACCAGGGATGTTCACTGAAGCTTTCTTT.

The J gene is TRBJ1-3, the V gene TRBV19; TRBD1 is a possible D gene (5 bases). The CDR3 totals 14 residues. V lost 7 bases and J 0 bases, leaving 10 bases between the germline ends. Per germline, CDR1 LNHDA and CDR2 SQIVND (reference sequence). This chain's CDR3 is CASIQGHSGNTIYF. The CDR3 nucleotides read TGTGCCAGTATTCAGGGCCACTCTGGAAACACCATATATTTT.

The V and J genes are TRBV2 and TRBJ2-4; weak D call: TRBD1 (6 bases). This CDR3 contains 13 residues. V was shortened by 7 bases and J by 9 bases, with 16 bases between the two germline ends. The V gene's germline CDR1 is SNHLY and CDR2 FYNNEI. The CDR3, as DNA: TGTGCCAGCAACCCACAGGGATTCGGCATTCAGTACTTC. Amino acids: CASNPQGFGIQYF.

The J gene is TRBJ2-1, the V gene TRBV18, with D unresolved. In germline, CDR1 is KGHSH, CDR2 LQKENI. The CDR3 totals 13 residues. V was shortened by 0 bases and J by 7 bases, with 7 bases between the two germline ends. The CDR3 DNA follows: TGTGCCAGCTCACCACCGGCCGGAAATGAGCAGTTCTTC. This encodes CASSPPAGNEQFF.

The rearrangement uses TRBV29-1 and TRBJ2-2; 10 bases line up with TRBD1. After removal of 6 bases from V and 5 bases from J, the junction contained 9 bases not matched to a gene. Germline assignment: CDR1 SQVTM and CDR2 ANQGSEA. This CDR3 spans 15 amino acids. CDR3 sequence reads: CSVKLPGQGTGELFF. As DNA, the CDR3 is TGCAGCGTGAAACTCCCGGGACAGGGGACCGGGGAGCTGTTTTTT.

CDR3 sequence: CASSSNWQGLRQYF. DNA for the CDR3: TGTGCCAGCAGTTCTAATTGGCAGGGCCTTCGCCAGTACTTC. This chain links TRBV27 with TRBJ2-7, with D tentatively TRBD1 (5 bases). V lost 4 bases to trimming and J lost 10 bases, with 20 bases between them. The V gene's germline CDR1 is MNHEY and CDR2 SMNVEV (reference sequence). The CDR3 spans 14 residues.